A single TCR beta chain is shown here with its context. Germline trimming cut 5 bases from V and 2 bases from J; bases unmatched to any gene: 4. CDR3 size: 15 residues. The V gene's germline CDR1 is SGHNT and CDR2 YENEEA. These data belong to a study of blood T cell repertoires in COVID-19. Overall study: Donors in the United States, Italy and Spain gave samples during acute or convalescent COVID-19. PBMCs, B-cell-depleted T cells, or T cells were the source of the cDNA or gDNA that made up the material.

Produced via immunoSEQ multiplex PCR; TCRdb's table is partial and in-frame only. This table has roughly 190,000 clones, about four fifths appearing once. V and J are TRBV11-3 and TRBJ2-3; 10 bases match TRBD2. The sequence was collected from a human donor with acute or convalescent COVID-19. The donor label of this sample is uncertain. Source material: peripheral blood. The CDR3 loop is CASSPTSGATDTQYF. The DNA for the CDR3 is TGTGCCAGCAGCCCCACTAGCGGGGCCACAGATACGCAGTATTTT.